Reported below is one TCR beta chain. Per the germline V gene, CDR1 is SNHLY and CDR2 is FYNNEI. V was clipped by 7 bases and J by 7 bases, with 19 bases between them. This CDR3 is 14 amino acids long. The data stem from a study of blood T cell repertoires in COVID-19. As for the study in general: Some COVID-19 samples were acute and others convalescent; all came from the United States, Italy and Spain. From T cells, B-cell-depleted T cells, or PBMCs came the material, which was cDNA or gDNA.

Authors' data handling: Reference gene primer amplification gave nucleated cell count estimates. Measured with immunoSEQ multiplex PCR; TCRdb has only the in-frame clones, and not every one. V, J and clone size derive from that table, while D and trimming were established from the DNA sequence. The repertoire has about 190,000 clones, 75% to 95% of them found once; the top ten carry approximately 0.5%. The J gene is TRBJ1-1, the V gene TRBV2; the D is unclear. The TCR was taken from a man aged 50-59 years with acute or convalescent COVID-19. The material sequenced was peripheral blood. The CDR3 is CASKEHVRIVEAFF. CDR3 nucleotide sequence: TGTGCCAGCAAGGAGCACGTCCGGATAGTTGAAGCTTTCTTT.